Here is one TCR beta chain with its context. Its antigen is currently unknown. This entry belongs to a study of cytomegalovirus exposure and HLA in healthy donors. General study findings and limits: With later analysis, a missense DCLRE1C variant became linked to TCR beta V- and J-gene trimming. As confirmed in vitro, a few CMV-associated chains were specific for CMV antigens.

Vbeta (60) and Jbeta (13) primers were used in the PCR. Original processing notes: Counted up in a later analysis, unique TCR beta chains came to 60 million to 95 million, with around 10 million shared. Profiling relied on immunoSEQ multiplex PCR, and the TCRdb table lists in-frame clones only, not all of them. V, J and clone size are taken as reported in that table, and D and trimming were inferred from the DNA itself. The repertoire table contains tens of thousands of clones. This TCR came from a female donor in good health and CMV-seronegative. Material: PBMCs.

The CDR3 is CASSQGQGVPYEQYF. The CDR3 nucleotides are TGCGCCAGCAGCCAAGGACAGGGGGTTCCCTACGAGCAGTACTTC. The rearrangement joins TRBV4-1 to TRBJ2-7; the match to TRBD1 covers 9 bases. The CDR3 is 15 residues long. V lost 1 base to trimming and J lost 2 bases; unmatched junction nucleotides: 3. Germline V gene sequence: CDR1 MGHRA, CDR2 YSYEKL.